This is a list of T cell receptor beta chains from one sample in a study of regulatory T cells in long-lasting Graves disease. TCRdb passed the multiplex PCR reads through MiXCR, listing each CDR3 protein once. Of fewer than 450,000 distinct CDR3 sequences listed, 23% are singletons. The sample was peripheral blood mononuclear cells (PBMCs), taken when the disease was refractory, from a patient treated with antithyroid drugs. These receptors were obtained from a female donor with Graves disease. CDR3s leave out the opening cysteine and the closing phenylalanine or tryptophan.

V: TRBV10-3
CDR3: AIGTGVLNYEQY

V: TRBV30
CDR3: AWVGRDTHTGELF

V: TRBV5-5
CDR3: ASSFQGGSQTPLH

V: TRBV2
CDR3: ASSPREFPAEQRGYT

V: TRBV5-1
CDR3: ASSLNRQFNEKLF

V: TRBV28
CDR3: ASSLNRAGRRHYEQY

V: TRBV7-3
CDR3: ASSLGGDGATQY

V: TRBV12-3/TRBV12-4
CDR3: ASSFAGGGEQY

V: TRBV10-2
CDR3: ASSVIPSGNTIY

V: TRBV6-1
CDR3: ASDSGPSSYEQY

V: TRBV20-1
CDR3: SAELAGGLSYEQY